This TCR beta chain was observed in a study of T cell repertoires in cytomegalovirus infection. Whole-study context: Public TCR beta signature analysis indicated the presence of both CMV infection and matching HLA type. Study-level points and caveats: Predominance within the ex vivo response was attributable to HLA-C-restricted CMV-specific TCR beta clonotypes. Individuals carrying CMV plus the relevant HLA were identified by cumulative frequency of public TCR beta families.

TCRdb used MiXCR to reprocess the reads, holding one entry per CDR3 protein. The table shows roughly 150,000 distinct CDR3 sequences, with less than 25% occurring only once. This clonotype was detected only a few times. Its specificity is unknown. Deletions cut 7 bases from V and 10 bases from J, with 20 bases between. Germline V gives CDR1 MDHEN, CDR2 SYDVKM. The CDR3 spans 15 residues. The TCR was taken from a human donor in good health (CMV status not recorded). Some clones in this sample may be carry-over from other donors' samples. The rearrangement links TRBV28 to TRBJ1-6, with D hard to call. The specimen was PBMCs. The CDR3 is CASNPILGMGSPLHF. The CDR3 bases are TGTGCCAGCAACCCTATTCTGGGGATGGGCTCACCCCTCCACTTT.